These 9 T cell receptor beta chains were sequenced from one sample in a study of cytomegalovirus exposure and HLA in healthy donors. Amplification used 60 Vbeta primers and 13 Jbeta primers. TCRdb's copy holds only in-frame clones and misses some; the assay was immunoSEQ multiplex PCR. The table shows 50,000 to 75,000 clones, with around 80% occurring only once. Sequenced: PBMCs. The receptor set was obtained from a woman in her forties in good health and CMV-seronegative.

This clone has just one count. DNA for the CDR3: TGTGCCAGCAGGGCTACAGGGGTCGGGGAGCAGTTCTTC. Encoded protein: CASRATGVGEQFF. The chain couples TRBV6-1 to TRBJ2-1; 7 positions agree with TRBD1. The CDR3 is 13 amino acids. Trimming removed 6 bases from V and 10 bases from J; junction bases left unmatched: 9. Germline assignment: CDR1 MNHNS and CDR2 SASEGT.

This chain links TRBV6-1 with TRBJ2-3; TRBD2 matches 7 bases. This CDR3 contains 15 residues. V lost 1 base and J lost 2; bases outside the gene matches: 3. Germline loops: CDR1 MNHNS, CDR2 SASEGT. The CDR3 region is CASSEVGGHTDTQYF. CDR3 DNA sequence: TGTGCCAGCAGTGAAGTGGGAGGGCACACAGATACGCAGTATTTT.

V is TRBV14 and J is TRBJ2-5; possible D gene TRBD2, 6 bases. V was shortened by 5 bases and J by 7 bases, with 14 bases between the two germline ends. This CDR3 is built from 13 residues. CDR1 SGHDN and CDR2 FVKESK come from the germline V gene. The CDR3 bases are TGTGCCAGCAGCACGGGGGAGAGGGTGACCCAGTACTTC. This sequence encodes CASSTGERVTQYF.

The V call is TRBV28, the J call TRBJ1-1, with TRBD1 as a possible D gene (5 bases). Trimming shortened V by 5 bases and J by 5 bases, and 15 bases separated the two germline ends. CDR1 is MDHEN and CDR2 is SYDVKM in the germline V gene. This CDR3 region has 14 residues. The CDR3 sequence: CASSRAQGRTEAFF. For the CDR3, the DNA is TGTGCCAGCAGTCGAGCCCAGGGTAGGACTGAAGCTTTCTTT.

The rearrangement links TRBV9 to TRBJ1-2; TRBD1 might be the D (5 bases). The CDR3 runs 15 residues. The ends were cut back, 7 bases at V and 4 bases at J, with 20 bases in the middle. Germline V gene sequence: CDR1 SGDLS, CDR2 YYNGEE. CDR3 in amino acids: CASGKGQVAIYGYTF. In nucleotides, the CDR3 is TGTGCCAGCGGCAAGGGGCAGGTTGCAATCTATGGCTACACCTTC. Complete variable domain (other parts from reference TRBV9 and TRBJ1-2): DSGVTQTPKHLITATGQRVTLRCSPRSGDLSVYWYQQSLDQGLQFLIQYYNGEERAKGNILERFSAQQFPDLHSELNLSSLELGDSALYFCASGKGQVAIYGYTFGSGTRLTVV.

This rearrangement joins TRBV1 to TRBJ1-1; the table's D call of TRBD1 was not tested on the DNA. TRBV1 is a recognized pseudogene. CDR3 size: 14 residues. CDR3 region: CTSSQQQGPREAFF. The CDR3 DNA is TGCACCAGCAGCCAACAACAGGGCCCTCGTGAAGCTTTCTTT.

The J gene is TRBJ2-7, the V gene TRBV10-3; D call uncertain. Germline V CDR1 and CDR2: ENHRY, SYGVKD. V shed 2 bases and J shed 1 base, with 9 bases lying between them. The CDR3 consists of 14 residues. Written as DNA, the CDR3 is TGTGCCATCAGTGAGGGTGGAGCTTCCTACGAGCAGTACTTC. It yields the protein CAISEGGASYEQYF.

The V gene is TRBV28, the J gene TRBJ1-1; 7 nucleotides agree with TRBD1. Trimming cost V 6 bases and J 5 bases; bases outside gene matches: 15. Germline CDR1 reads MDHEN; CDR2 reads SYDVKM. The CDR3 loop spans 16 amino acids. CDR3 sequence: CASRKRQGTFRTEAFF. The DNA for the CDR3 is TGTGCCAGCAGAAAAAGACAGGGAACATTTAGGACTGAAGCTTTCTTT.

This chain uses TRBV6-5 with TRBJ2-7; 9 nucleotides align to TRBD1. J was trimmed by 3 bases and V by 0 bases; bases with no gene match: 3. The V gene's germline CDR1 is MNHEY and CDR2 SVGAGI. The CDR3 loop spans 15 amino acids. The CDR3 sequence is CASSYSGTGNYEQYF. CDR3 in DNA: TGTGCCAGCAGTTACTCGGGGACAGGGAACTACGAGCAGTACTTC.